Presented here are 29 T cell receptor beta chains from one specimen sequenced in a study of T cells in Graves' hyperthyroidism and ophthalmopathy. Amplification of TCR beta CDR3 regions used RNA as the template. The TCR CDR3 first-round RT-PCR relied on the HTBI primer set. TCRdb recomputed calls from the multiplex PCR reads with MiXCR, one row per CDR3 protein. Found here are 460,000 or so distinct CDR3 sequences, around 14% of them singletons; the top ten hold under 20%. The sequenced sample consisted of blood. The receptors here all came from a woman between 18 and 29 years old with Graves' hyperthyroidism.

As to this clonotype: This may be a read error, as it is one base from a much larger clone. The rearrangement uses TRBV15 and TRBJ1-1; D not resolved. This CDR3 has 13 residues. Trimming took 0 bases from V and 9 from J, leaving 11 bases between them. Germline-derived CDR1 and CDR2 are LNHNV and YYDKDF (reference sequence). DNA for the CDR3: TGTGCCACCAGCAGAGATAAGTCGGGCAAAGCTTTCTTT. It specifies CATSRDKSGKAFF.

This clonotype was observed at least ten times. The rearrangement joins TRBV24-1 to TRBJ2-3, with 11 bases lining up with TRBD2. With 4 bases clipped from V and 4 bases from J, the junction kept 3 bases outside the gene matches. Per the germline V gene, CDR1 is KGHDR and CDR2 is SFDVKD. CDR3 length: 15 residues. The CDR3: CATSDTSGSADTQYF. Written as DNA, the CDR3 is TGTGCCACCAGTGACACTAGCGGGAGCGCAGATACGCAGTATTTT.

This chain uses TRBV19 with TRBJ1-1, with a tentative D call TRBD1 (5 bases). Germline V gene data show CDR1 as LNHDA and CDR2 as SQIVND (reference sequence). CDR3 length equals 17 residues. Trimming removed 9 bases from V and 1 base from J, with 24 bases in between. The CDR3, as DNA: TGTGCCAGCGGGTCGGACACCTACCTGAGTAGGAACACTGAAGCTTTCTTT. Encoded protein: CASGSDTYLSRNTEAFF. Supplemented by reference TRBV19 and TRBJ1-1, the full variable domain reads DGGITQSPKYLFRKEGQNVTLSCEQNLNHDAMYWYRQDPGQGLRLIYYSQIVNDFQKGDIAEGYSVSREKKESFPLTVTSAQKNPTAFYLCASGSDTYLSRNTEAFFGQGTRLTVV.

V and J are TRBV19 and TRBJ1-6; a weak D match, TRBD1 (6 bases). CDR3 length: 15 residues. Trimming left V 3 bases short and J 7 bases short, with 13 bases between. Germline V gene sequence: CDR1 LNHDA, CDR2 SQIVND (reference sequence). CDR3 amino acids: CASSMWTRGNSPLHF. Here the CDR3 DNA reads TGTGCCAGTAGTATGTGGACGAGGGGGAATTCACCCCTCCACTTT.

Many counts were recorded for this clonotype. This sequence joins TRBV12-3 or TRBV12-4 and TRBJ1-1; D uncertain. This CDR3 contains 10 residues. Trimming shortened V by 5 bases and J by 8 bases, and 6 bases separated the two germline ends. The CDR3 coding sequence is TGTGCCAGCAGTGGGAGGGAAGCTTTCTTT. Residues: CASSGREAFF.

This clonotype was counted a few times. CDR3 amino acids: CASSWWVGGYTF. CDR3 bases: TGCGCCAGCAGCTGGTGGGTTGGTGGCTACACCTTC. This chain links TRBV5-1 with TRBJ1-2, with D uncertain. This CDR3 contains 12 residues. V gave up 3 bases and J gave up 7 bases, with 10 bases separating them. The germline gives CDR1 SGHRS, CDR2 YFSETQ.

The sample holds a few counts of this clonotype. The V and J genes are TRBV7-2 and TRBJ2-1, with 8 bases identical to TRBD1. Germline V gene lookup returns CDR1 SGHTA and CDR2 FQGNSA. The CDR3 is 17 amino acids. The junction had 13 bases not matched to a gene; V was cut back by 5 bases and J by 4 bases. The CDR3 loop reads CASSPGTGQLRYNEQFF. DNA for the CDR3: TGTGCCAGCAGCCCGGGGACAGGCCAATTGAGATACAATGAGCAGTTCTTC.

This clonotype was counted many times. The chain joins TRBV5-5 to TRBJ2-4, with 10 bases identical to TRBD1. Germline V CDR1 and CDR2: SGHKS, YYEKEE (reference sequence). J gave up 7 bases and V 6 bases, and 13 bases lay outside the gene matches. This CDR3 is 16 amino acids long. This CDR3 is CASTIDYDRGQNIQYF. The CDR3 coding sequence is TGTGCCAGCACCATCGATTATGACAGGGGGCAGAACATTCAGTACTTC.

The rearrangement uses TRBV5-1 and TRBJ1-4, with 12 bases aligning to TRBD1. CDR3 length equals 17 residues. Germline V lookup: CDR1 SGHRS, CDR2 YFSETQ. The trim removed 4 bases at V and 4 bases at J, leaving 8 bases unmatched. The CDR3 coding sequence is TGCGCCAGCAGCCTACAGGGACAGGGGGCGATTAATGAAAAACTGTTTTTT. This encodes CASSLQGQGAINEKLFF.

Remarks on this clonotype: Germline and junction disagree at one end, which may indicate a read error. This sequence joins TRBV6-4 and TRBJ1-1, with 7 bases aligning to TRBD1. CDR1 is MRHNA and CDR2 is SNTAGT in the germline V gene. The CDR3 consists of 16 residues. Here the CDR3 DNA reads TGTGCCAGCACGAGACGGGACAGAACTACGAACACTGGAGCTTTCTTT. This sequence encodes CASTRRDRTTNTGAFF.

This clonotype was detected ten times or more. The chain couples TRBV28 to TRBJ2-5; D not resolved. This CDR3 spans 14 amino acids. Trimming pared 1 base from V and 1 base from J, leaving 7 bases between. CDR1 is MDHEN and CDR2 is SYDVKM in the germline V gene. CDR3: CASSLLSVQETQYF. The DNA of the CDR3 is TGTGCCAGCAGTTTATTGTCAGTCCAAGAGACCCAGTACTTC.

This clonotype has at least ten counts. This chain connects TRBV20-1 to TRBJ2-1, with TRBD2 identical over 9 bases. The CDR3 is 17 amino acids. The trim removed 3 bases at V and 0 bases at J, leaving 9 bases unmatched. Germline V gene sequence: CDR1 DFQATT, CDR2 SNEGSKA (reference sequence). The DNA for the CDR3 is TGCAGTGCTAGTTTCGCGGGAGGGCCCGGCTCCTACAATGAGCAGTTCTTC. Translating it yields CSASFAGGPGSYNEQFF.

Comment on this clonotype: Given a much more abundant clone one base away, this may be a read error. The rearrangement uses TRBV11-2 and TRBJ2-2; TRBD2 is a possible D gene (5 bases). From germline, CDR1 is SGHAT and CDR2 FQNNGV. CDR3 length: 13 residues. The CDR3 DNA reads TGTGCCAGCAGCTTAGCCAACACCGGGGAGCCGTTTTTT. This sequence encodes CASSLANTGEPFF.

This clonotype was seen many times. The chain links TRBV6-1 to TRBJ1-1; a possible D gene is TRBD1 (6 bases). CDR1 is MNHNS, CDR2 SASEGT, per germline. V lost 4 bases and J 1 base, leaving 10 bases between the germline ends. This CDR3 spans 14 amino acids. The chain's CDR3 is CASSAQGGNTEAFF. The CDR3 DNA is TGTGCCAGCAGTGCACAGGGAGGGAACACTGAAGCTTTCTTT.

This clonotype was seen repeatedly, ten times or more. As DNA, the CDR3 is TGTGCCAGCAGTGAAGATAGGACAGTCTACGAGCAGTACGTC. The encoded protein is CASSEDRTVYEQYV. This sequence joins TRBV6-1 and TRBJ2-7, with a weak D call TRBD1 (6 bases). CDR3 length: 14 amino acids. Trimming cost V 1 base and J 3 bases, with 10 bases left between them. Germline CDR1 MNHNS, CDR2 SASEGT.

This clonotype was recorded many times. This chain links TRBV12-3 or TRBV12-4 with TRBJ2-2; TRBD1 matches 9 bases. The CDR3 spans 18 residues. The trim removed 2 bases at V and 7 bases at J, leaving 14 bases unmatched. The DNA of the CDR3 is TGTGCCAGCAGTTTAAGTTACAGGGGGCGAGATTTGGTCGGGGAGCTGTTTTTT. Translation: CASSLSYRGRDLVGELFF.

This clonotype was seen ten or more times. V is TRBV2 and J is TRBJ2-2; D remains ambiguous. The CDR3 length is 14 residues. Germline V CDR1 and CDR2: SNHLY, FYNNEI. Between the trimmed V and J ends, which lost 4 bases and 6 bases, there was a span of 12 bases. DNA for the CDR3: TGTGCCAGCAGTGTGTCTAGAACCGCCGGGGAGCTGTTTTTT. Translated: CASSVSRTAGELFF.

The chain joins TRBV5-6 to TRBJ1-1; D is possibly TRBD1 (5 bases). The germline gives CDR1 SGHDT, CDR2 YYEEEE. The V end was cut by 0 bases, the J end by 5 bases, with 8 bases between. This CDR3 has 13 amino acids. Here the CDR3 DNA reads TGTGCCAGCAGCTTGGGACAGTCTACTGAAGCTTTCTTT. Translated: CASSLGQSTEAFF.

The sample holds many counts of this clonotype. V and J are TRBV12-3 or TRBV12-4 and TRBJ1-2, with D possibly matching TRBD1 (6 bases). CDR3 size: 17 residues. V was clipped by 7 bases and J by 2 bases, with 23 bases between them. The CDR3 nucleotides read TGTGCCAGCACCAGACAGACCACACAGGGTTGGAACTATGGCTACACCTTC. It encodes CASTRQTTQGWNYGYTF.

The chain links TRBV5-6 to TRBJ1-3; D gene ambiguous. Trimming removed 5 bases from V and 1 base from J, with 10 bases in between. Germline V gives CDR1 SGHDT, CDR2 YYEEEE. The CDR3 totals 14 residues. The CDR3 here is CASRRRISGNTIYF. CDR3 DNA: TGTGCCAGCAGGAGAAGGATTTCTGGAAACACCATATATTTT.

At least ten counts were recorded for this clonotype. The chain combines TRBV2 with TRBJ1-1; no clear D gene. The CDR3 loop spans 15 amino acids. From germline, CDR1 is SNHLY and CDR2 FYNNEI. Trimming removed 5 bases at V and 3 bases at J, with 16 bases between. DNA for the CDR3: TGTGCCAGCAGTCCTAACACGAGGATGCACACTGAAGCTTTCTTT. Amino acid sequence: CASSPNTRMHTEAFF.

This chain uses TRBV30 with TRBJ1-4; TRBD1 aligns across 7 bases. With V trimmed by 4 bases and J by 2 bases, 4 bases remained unmatched. The germline V gene has CDR1 GTSNPN and CDR2 SVGIG (reference sequence). The CDR3 has 14 residues. CDR3 bases: TGTGCCTGGACAGGGGGACCCACTAATGAAAAACTGTTTTTT. The encoded protein is CAWTGGPTNEKLFF.

This clonotype was detected a few times. This chain connects TRBV11-3 to TRBJ2-1, with 13 nucleotides matching TRBD2. From germline, CDR1 is SGHNT and CDR2 YENEEA. The CDR3 consists of 14 residues. V gave up 1 base and J gave up 15 bases; unmatched junction bases: 6. CDR3 sequence (DNA): TGTGCCAGCAGCTTAGGGACTAGCGGGAGAGGTCCGTTCTTC. Translated: CASSLGTSGRGPFF.

In this sample, this clonotype turned up many times. The chain recombines TRBV3-1 with TRBJ2-5, with D maybe TRBD2 (7 bases). Trimming cost V 7 bases and J 3 bases, with 12 bases left between them. The CDR3 consists of 13 residues. Germline loops: CDR1 LGHDT, CDR2 YNNKEL (reference sequence). The CDR3 DNA follows: TGTGCCAGCAAAAGGGAGGGGGAAGAGACCCAGTACTTC. It encodes CASKREGEETQYF.

This clonotype was counted once. Possible read error: a much larger clone is one base away. The CDR3 here is CSVGGHTDTQYF. In DNA form, the CDR3 reads TGCAGCGTTGGGGGTCACACAGATACGCAGTATTTT. V usage is TRBV29-1 and J usage is TRBJ2-3, with no clear D. V lost 4 bases, J lost 2 bases, and 7 bases lay in between. The CDR3 contains 12 residues. The V gene's germline CDR1 is SQVTM and CDR2 ANQGSEA.

As to this clonotype: Germline is not matched at one junction end, which may reflect a read error. The chain's CDR3 is CARSYGGLGSFF. The CDR3 nucleotides read TGTGCCAGAAGTTACGGTGGGCTGGGGTCTTTCTTT. The rearrangement links TRBV6-2 or TRBV6-3 to TRBJ1-1; D call uncertain. The germline gives CDR1 MNHEY, CDR2 SVGEGT. CDR3 length: 12 amino acids.

The chain joins TRBV28 to TRBJ2-5; D is perhaps TRBD2 (6 bases). The V gene's germline CDR1 is MDHEN and CDR2 SYDVKM. V was shortened by 7 bases and J by 5 bases, with 17 bases between the two germline ends. The CDR3 loop spans 14 amino acids. CDR3 DNA sequence: TGTGCCAGCACCGGTACGTCTAGCGTCGAGACCCAGTACTTC. Protein: CASTGTSSVETQYF.

In this sample, this clonotype turned up a few times. The chain combines TRBV18 with TRBJ2-1; 14 nucleotides line up with TRBD2. CDR1 and CDR2 (germline): KGHSH, LQKENI. V shed 2 bases, J shed 9 bases, and the junction held 15 bases outside the gene matches. This CDR3 has 19 amino acids. The chain's CDR3 is CASSPAGTSGSMRRGEQFF. The CDR3 DNA reads as TGTGCCAGCTCACCAGCCGGGACTAGCGGGAGTATGAGGAGGGGTGAGCAGTTCTTC.

A few counts support this clonotype. The V call is TRBV7-2, the J call TRBJ1-3; 11 nucleotides agree with TRBD1. After removal of 5 bases from V and 4 bases from J, the junction contained 7 bases not matched to a gene. The CDR3 extends over 16 amino acids. Germline CDR1 SGHTA, CDR2 FQGNSA. CDR3 amino acids: CASSPGQGALGNTIYF. The DNA of the CDR3 is TGTGCCAGCAGCCCAGGACAGGGGGCACTCGGAAACACCATATATTTT.